This TCR beta chain was sequenced during a study of shared clonotypes between healthy human individuals (dated by TCRdb to 2020 to 2022). In terms of the full investigation: The cohort included three men and a couple of women between 18 and 49 years of age. Libraries were prepared and TCR repertoires were sequenced by different laboratories using diverse techniques, in order to increase sequencing depth and limit assay-specific biases. For each donor, CD4 naive and CD4 memory were each run on three plates, CD8 naive on two plates, and CD8 memory on one plate. To estimate repertoire size and how much clonotypes are shared between individuals, the study performed deep sequencing of blood TCR repertoires from roughly five healthy adults. Per donor, leukapheresis produced somewhere between about 0.85 and 8.9 billion PBMCs.

Broader findings and caveats from the paper: Pairwise subsampling led to the expectation that sequencing depth would affect the degree of clonotype sharing among donors. The genetic and exposure-history diversity represented was limited by the small number of donors. Across a handful of donors, about 4.5% of naive CD4, approximately 3.6% of naive CD8, around 2.1% of memory CD4, and 0.4% of memory CD8 clonotypes were shared. Sampling was limited to blood, and TCR repertoires in tissue likely differ from TCR repertoires in blood. Compared with non-shared clonotypes, clonotypes shared by all four sorted-subset donors had higher generation probabilities. Estimated clonotype richness was generally larger for naive than for memory subsets. Even with the large sequencing depth, rarefaction of the sorted-subset datasets indicated that sequencing was incomplete.

On this clone: Its antigen specificity is not known. Base qualities are not recorded, but no much larger clone differs from it by a single base.

Healthy HIV-negative adults with no recently reported acute infections or vaccinations were included as donors. All donors were Caucasian adults living in Nashville, Tennessee, USA. CD4+ T cells were enriched by magnetic negative selection; naive cells were then positively selected on CD45RA, and the negative fraction formed the memory subset. Blood was obtained by leukapheresis, after which PBMCs were separated by Ficoll-Histopaque density gradient centrifugation and cryopreserved in liquid nitrogen vapor phase. Analytical flow cytometry was used to check the purity and quantity of each magnetically sorted T cell population. Each sorted fraction had its genomic DNA isolated and then quantified by UV absorbance on a Nanodrop 2000c. CDR1 and CDR2 (SNHLY, FYNNEI) derive from the germline V gene. Taken from cysteine to phenylalanine, the CDR3 has 14 residues. Kept here is only the CDR3 DNA, which spans 42 bases and is read in frame from base 1. The germline ends are 11 bases apart after V is trimmed by 3 bases and J by 6 bases.

TCR CDR3 regions were amplified from genomic DNA by multiplex PCR using the deep immunoSEQ assay. Extracted genomic DNA from each cell subset was distributed evenly across all wells of several immunoSEQ 96-well plates, and each plate was treated as a replicate. Each replicate PCR for sorted subsets received about 220 ng genomic DNA, equal to about 30,000 T cell genomes. The purified libraries were quantified using a Qubit 3.0 fluorometer, sized with a Bioanalyzer 2100, and then quantified again using the KAPA Library Quantification kit. Every immunoSEQ 96-well plate was sequenced on a separate single-read 150-cycle Illumina NextSeq 550 flow cell. The study's own analysis went as follows. Because only junctional sequences without quality scores were contained in the immunoSEQ output, filtering matching that applied to full-length reads could not be performed. Sequences were annotated with PyIR, a Python wrapper for IgBLAST v1.9, and V/J genes and CDR3 were assigned using IMGT germline references. Any read was removed if the V/J assignment was weak (E-value above 1e-6), the CDR3 was missing, or the read contained stop codons, out-of-frame junctions, or ambiguous translated residues. V3J clonotypes were defined by identical inferred V gene, J gene, and CDR3 amino acid sequence. Percentage overlap between repertoires was computed as shared unique clonotypes divided by the size of the smaller repertoire. RTK rarefaction, the Chao1 estimator, and Recon v2.1 estimates of unobserved clonotypes were used to assess repertoire richness. Generation probabilities for all TCRbeta clonotypes obtained by the gDNA method from a handful of donors were computed using OLGA. As stored in TCRdb, this immuneACCESS dataset retains in-frame rearrangements with V and J assigned. A fraction of the clones does not appear; measured against another copy, unresolved V genes explain less than half of the discrepancy, and the remainder lacks a known reason. D and trimming were read from the DNA, whereas the V and J calls and clone size are those reported in that table. The sample yields 2 million to 2.5 million clones; 92% were counted once. The biggest ten clones account for more than 0.35% of the sample.

This TCR was recovered from a man between 18 and 35 years old in good health. Some clones in this sample may be carry-over from other donors' samples. The V and J genes are TRBV2 and TRBJ2-2; the D gene is not confidently resolved. Sequenced input: naive CD4+ T cells from PBMCs. The cell subset or site label corresponds to: CD45RA+ positively selected. The CDR3: CASSESYVPGELFF. In nucleotide form, the sequence is TGTGCCAGCAGTGAGTCATACGTGCCCGGGGAGCTGTTTTTT.